What follows are 19 T cell receptor beta chains derived from one specimen sequenced in a study of CD8+CD57+ T cells in acquired aplastic anemia listed by TCRdb under 2018. TCRdb names Illumina HiSeq 2000 as the instrument used. Genomic DNA was used as template for profiling of TCR beta VDJ combinations and CDR3 sequences. TCRdb cleaned the public reads at Q25 with fastp, built clones with MiXCR and kept in-frame beta chains. Records with the same CDR3 protein are collapsed into one entry carrying the most frequent genes and DNA. In this sample the table shows about 130,000 distinct CDR3 sequences, over 45% of which occur a single time. The top ten clones comprise 2% to 3% of the sample. The sequenced sample was sorted CD4+, CD8+, or CD8+CD57+ T cells (not recorded which) from PBMCs. These receptors all stem from a human donor in good health, serving as a control.

This sequence joins TRBV4-2 and TRBJ2-1, with D hard to call. This CDR3 region has 15 residues. With 0 bases removed from V and 0 bases from J, the gap between germline ends came to 6 bases. Germline assignment: CDR1 LGHNA and CDR2 YNFKEQ. CDR3 in DNA: TGTGCCAGCAGCCAAGAACACTTCTCCTACAATGAGCAGTTCTTC. It encodes CASSQEHFSYNEQFF.

The chain combines TRBV7-2 with TRBJ2-6; 11 bases match TRBD1. The germline V gene encodes CDR1 SGHTA and CDR2 FQGNSA. The CDR3 consists of 17 residues. The J segment lost 4 bases and the V segment lost 5 bases, leaving 7 bases of the junction unmatched. The chain's CDR3 is CASSPDRGRRGANVLTF. The CDR3 DNA reads as TGTGCCAGCAGCCCGGACAGGGGGCGGCGAGGGGCCAACGTCCTGACTTTC.

This clonotype was detected ten times or more. This chain connects TRBV19 to TRBJ1-2; 7 bases map to TRBD1. The CDR3 extends over 13 amino acids. With 8 bases clipped from V and 4 bases from J, the junction kept 7 bases outside the gene matches. Germline values: CDR1 LNHDA, CDR2 SQIVND (reference sequence). CDR3 in amino acids: CASGGQYVYGYTF. DNA of the CDR3: TGTGCCAGTGGGGGACAGTACGTCTATGGCTACACCTTC. Full variable domain (rest looked up from reference TRBV19 and TRBJ1-2): DGGITQSPKYLFRKEGQNVTLSCEQNLNHDAMYWYRQDPGQGLRLIYYSQIVNDFQKGDIAEGYSVSREKKESFPLTVTSAQKNPTAFYLCASGGQYVYGYTFGSGTRLTVV.

This clonotype was seen just once. The V gene is TRBV6-5, the J gene TRBJ2-3; TRBD1 agrees at 11 bases. CDR3 size: 16 residues. With 3 bases clipped from V and 6 bases from J, the junction kept 8 bases outside the gene matches. Germline V lookup: CDR1 MNHEY, CDR2 SVGAGI. The CDR3 nucleotides are TGTGCCAGCAGTTATGACGGACAGGGGGCAAAGGATACGCAGTATTTT. Residues: CASSYDGQGAKDTQYF.

In DNA, the CDR3 is TGTGCCTGGAGTGTAGGAGGTGGAGAGACCCAGTACTTC. Protein sequence: CAWSVGGGETQYF. The rearrangement links TRBV30 to TRBJ2-5; weak D call: TRBD2 (5 bases). Trimming stripped 0 bases from V and 4 bases from J, with 9 bases between. CDR1 is GTSNPN and CDR2 is SVGIG in the germline V gene (reference sequence). The CDR3 contains 13 residues.

The rearrangement joins TRBV20-1 to TRBJ2-1, with D possibly TRBD2 on 5 matching bases. This CDR3 region has 13 residues. Germline CDR1 reads DFQATT; CDR2 reads SNEGSKA (reference sequence). CDR3 nucleotides: TGCAAGGCCTTCCTAGCTCACCACAATGAGCAGTTCTTC. This translates into CKAFLAHHNEQFF.

This clonotype was seen a few times. The chain recombines TRBV6-1 with TRBJ1-1, with 7 bases that match TRBD1. This CDR3 is built from 15 residues. Germline V gene sequence: CDR1 MNHNS, CDR2 SASEGT. Trimming cost V 6 bases and J 3 bases; bases outside gene matches: 10. In nucleotides, the CDR3 is TGTGCCAGCAGCCGACAGGGTGGGGAGGACACTGAAGCTTTCTTT. Translation: CASSRQGGEDTEAFF.

V and J are TRBV25-1 and TRBJ1-2; D is undetermined. Between the trimmed V and J ends, which lost 6 bases and 4 bases, there was a span of 15 bases. The CDR3 runs 14 residues. Germline V gene data show CDR1 as MGHDK and CDR2 as SYGVNS. The CDR3 coding sequence is TGTGCCAGCAGCCGGACGGAATCGCTCTATGGCTACACCTTC. Protein: CASSRTESLYGYTF.

At least ten counts were recorded for this clonotype. The V and J genes are TRBV4-3 and TRBJ2-1; the D is unclear. Germline lookup yields CDR1 LGHNA and CDR2 YSLEER. The CDR3 consists of 13 residues. Trimming left V 0 bases short and J 8 bases short, with 8 bases between. CDR3 in DNA: TGCGCCAGCAGCCAAGATCTTTCGTATGAGCAGTTCTTC. This gives the protein CASSQDLSYEQFF.

This chain joins TRBV15 and TRBJ2-5, with 10 bases lining up with TRBD1. The CDR3 totals 16 residues. Per the germline V gene, CDR1 is LNHNV and CDR2 is YYDKDF (reference sequence). The ends lost 1 base at V and 4 bases at J; junction bases unmatched: 6. CDR3 region: CATSRVLGTGVETQYF. In DNA form, the CDR3 reads TGTGCCACCAGCAGAGTATTGGGGACAGGGGTAGAGACCCAGTACTTC.

The rearrangement joins TRBV10-1 to TRBJ2-5; possibly TRBD2 for D (7 bases). The CDR3 is made up of 16 amino acids. CDR1 is WNHNN and CDR2 is SYGVQD in the germline V gene (reference sequence). V was clipped by 3 bases and J by 3 bases, with 17 bases between them. For the CDR3, the DNA is TGCGCCAGCAGTGAATCGTCGGGGGGCAACAAAGAGACCCAGTACTTC. Translation: CASSESSGGNKETQYF.

With respect to this clonotype: At one boundary the junction diverges from the germline segment, which might be a read error. The rearrangement joins TRBV15 to TRBJ2-5; tentative D call: TRBD2 (5 bases). CDR1 and CDR2 (germline): LNHNV, YYDKDF (reference sequence). The CDR3 loop spans 15 amino acids. The CDR3, as DNA: TGTGCCGCCAGCAGAGATCTAGCTGGGTCCGAGACCCAGTACTTC. Protein sequence: CAASRDLAGSETQYF. Full variable domain (outside the CDR3, taken from reference TRBV15 and TRBJ2-5): DAMVIQNPRYQVTQFGKPVTLSCSQTLNHNVMYWYQQKSSQAPKLLFHYYDKDFNNEADTPDNFQSRRPNTSFCFLDIRSPGLGDTAMYLCAASRDLAGSETQYFGPGTRLLVL.

The J gene is TRBJ2-5, the V gene TRBV7-2; TRBD2 aligns across 7 bases. The CDR3 sequence is 14 residues long. V was clipped by 4 bases and J by 5 bases; unmatched bases: 7. Germline V gives CDR1 SGHTA, CDR2 FQGNSA. The CDR3 protein is CASSSQAGRETQYF. In DNA, the CDR3 is TGTGCCAGCAGCTCACAAGCGGGGAGGGAGACCCAGTACTTC. Complete variable domain (other parts from reference TRBV7-2 and TRBJ2-5): GAGVSQSPSNKVTEKGKDVELRCDPISGHTALYWYRQSLGQGLEFLIYFQGNSAPDKSGLPSDRFSAERTGGSVSTLTIQRTQQEDSAVYLCASSSQAGRETQYFGPGTRLLVL.

The chain has TRBV19 and TRBJ1-5; D not certain. Trimming pared 1 base from V and 3 bases from J, leaving 7 bases between. The CDR3 is made up of 14 amino acids. The germline V gene encodes CDR1 LNHDA and CDR2 SQIVND (reference sequence). The CDR3 loop reads CASSIVWNNQPQHF. Here the CDR3 DNA reads TGTGCCAGTAGTATAGTGTGGAACAATCAGCCCCAGCATTTT.

The rearrangement links TRBV20-1 to TRBJ1-5; the match to TRBD1 covers 7 bases. V lost 4 bases and J lost 4; bases outside the gene matches: 4. Germline lookup yields CDR1 DFQATT and CDR2 SNEGSKA (reference sequence). This CDR3 comprises 13 residues. CDR3 in amino acids: CSAIRTGNQPQHF. The CDR3, as DNA: TGCAGTGCTATAAGGACAGGTAATCAGCCCCAGCATTTT.

Many counts were recorded for this clonotype. This chain links TRBV6-5 with TRBJ1-1; 9 positions match TRBD1. CDR1 is MNHEY and CDR2 is SVGAGI in the germline V gene. Trimming cost V 6 bases and J 5 bases; bases outside gene matches: 10. This CDR3 has 15 amino acids. CDR3 nucleotides: TGTGCCAGCAGACCCCCCGGGACAGGGAGGACTGAAGCTTTCTTT. Protein: CASRPPGTGRTEAFF.

The V and J genes are TRBV10-3 and TRBJ1-2; TRBD1 agrees at 10 bases. The CDR3 is 15 amino acids. CDR1 is ENHRY, CDR2 SYGVKD, per germline. The trim removed 6 bases at V and 5 bases at J, leaving 9 bases unmatched. In DNA form, the CDR3 reads TGTGCCATCAGACTAGACAGGGGGCCAGTTTATGGCTACACCTTC. Residues: CAIRLDRGPVYGYTF.

This clonotype came up many times. The chain employs TRBV12-3 or TRBV12-4 and TRBJ1-3; TRBD1 aligns across 7 bases. The CDR3 contains 15 residues. With 4 bases clipped from V and 0 bases from J, the junction kept 3 bases outside the gene matches. In DNA, the CDR3 is TGTGCCAGCAGTTCAGGGGGGAACTCTGGAAACACCATATATTTT. Its translation: CASSSGGNSGNTIYF.

On this clonotype itself: Being one base from a much bigger clone, this may be a read error. The V gene is TRBV11-2, the J gene TRBJ2-1; TRBD2 matches at 13 bases. The CDR3 consists of 17 residues. Losses at the gene ends were 6 bases for V and 8 bases for J; bases not matched to a gene: 13. From germline, CDR1 is SGHAT and CDR2 FQNNGV. The CDR3 is CASSLRLAGGPYDEQFF. The CDR3 DNA reads TGTGCCAGCAGTTTAAGACTAGCGGGGGGACCTTACGATGAGCAGTTCTTC. The full variable domain, rest sourced from reference TRBV11-2 and TRBJ2-1, is EAGVAQSPRYKIIEKRQSVAFWCNPISGHATLYWYQQILGQGPKLLIQFQNNGVVDDSQLPKDRFSAERLKGVDSTLKIQPAKLEDSAVYLCASSLRLAGGPYDEQFFGPGTRLTVL.